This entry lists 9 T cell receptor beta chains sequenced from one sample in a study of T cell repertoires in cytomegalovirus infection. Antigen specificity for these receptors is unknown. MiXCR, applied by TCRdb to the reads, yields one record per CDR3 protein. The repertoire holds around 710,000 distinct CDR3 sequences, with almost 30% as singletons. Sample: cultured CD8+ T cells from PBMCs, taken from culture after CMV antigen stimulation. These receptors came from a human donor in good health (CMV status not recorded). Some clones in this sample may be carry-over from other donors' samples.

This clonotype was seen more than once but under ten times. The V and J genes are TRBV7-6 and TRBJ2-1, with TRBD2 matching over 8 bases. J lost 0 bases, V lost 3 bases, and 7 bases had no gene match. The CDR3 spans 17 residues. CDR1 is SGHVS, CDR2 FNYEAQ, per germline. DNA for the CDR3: TGTGCCAGCAGCTTGAGCGGGGGCCCCAGCTCCTACAATGAGCAGTTCTTC. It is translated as CASSLSGGPSSYNEQFF.

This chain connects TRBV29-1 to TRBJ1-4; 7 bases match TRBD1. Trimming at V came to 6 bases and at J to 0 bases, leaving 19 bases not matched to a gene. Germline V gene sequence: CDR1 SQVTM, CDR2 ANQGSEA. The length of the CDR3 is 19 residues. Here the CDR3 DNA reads TGCAGCGTAGCGGAAGGGGACAGCGAGTCCTCTGCAACTAATGAAAAACTGTTTTTT. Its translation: CSVAEGDSESSATNEKLFF.

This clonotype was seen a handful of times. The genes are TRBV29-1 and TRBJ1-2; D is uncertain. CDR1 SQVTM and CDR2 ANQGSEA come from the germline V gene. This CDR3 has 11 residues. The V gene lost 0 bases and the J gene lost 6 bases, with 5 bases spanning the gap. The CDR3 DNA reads TGCAGCGTTGAAGAGGACGATGGCTACACCTTC. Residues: CSVEEDDGYTF.

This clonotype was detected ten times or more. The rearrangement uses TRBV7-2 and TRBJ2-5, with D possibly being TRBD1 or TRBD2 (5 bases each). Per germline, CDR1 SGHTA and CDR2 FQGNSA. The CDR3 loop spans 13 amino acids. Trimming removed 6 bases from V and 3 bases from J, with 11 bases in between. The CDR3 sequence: CASRLGGEETQYF. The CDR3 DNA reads TGTGCCAGCAGACTTGGGGGAGAAGAGACCCAGTACTTC.

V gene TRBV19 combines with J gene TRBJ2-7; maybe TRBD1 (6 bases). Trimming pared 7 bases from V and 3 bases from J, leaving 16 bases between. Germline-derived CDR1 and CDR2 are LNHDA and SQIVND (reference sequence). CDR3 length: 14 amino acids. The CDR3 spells CASNTGPPIYEQYF. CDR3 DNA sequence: TGTGCCAGTAATACAGGGCCGCCTATCTACGAGCAGTACTTC.

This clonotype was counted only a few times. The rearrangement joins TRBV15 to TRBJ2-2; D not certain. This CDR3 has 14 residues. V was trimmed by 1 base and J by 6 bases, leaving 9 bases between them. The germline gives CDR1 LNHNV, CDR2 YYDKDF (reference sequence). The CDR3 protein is CATSRVAGPGELFF. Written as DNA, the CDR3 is TGTGCCACCAGCAGAGTAGCAGGTCCCGGGGAGCTGTTTTTT.

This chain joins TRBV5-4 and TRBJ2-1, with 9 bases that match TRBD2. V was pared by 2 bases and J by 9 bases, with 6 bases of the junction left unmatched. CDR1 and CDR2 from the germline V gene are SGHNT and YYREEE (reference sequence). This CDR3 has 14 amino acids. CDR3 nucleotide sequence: TGTGCCAGCAGCTTTGGTCTAGCGGGGATTGAGCAGTTCTTC. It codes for CASSFGLAGIEQFF.

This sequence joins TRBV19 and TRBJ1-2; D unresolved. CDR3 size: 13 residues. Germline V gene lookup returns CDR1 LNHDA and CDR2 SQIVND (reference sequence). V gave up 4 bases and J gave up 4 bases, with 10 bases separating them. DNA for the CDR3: TGTGCCAGTAGTACCGTTACATTCTATGGCTACACCTTC. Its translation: CASSTVTFYGYTF.

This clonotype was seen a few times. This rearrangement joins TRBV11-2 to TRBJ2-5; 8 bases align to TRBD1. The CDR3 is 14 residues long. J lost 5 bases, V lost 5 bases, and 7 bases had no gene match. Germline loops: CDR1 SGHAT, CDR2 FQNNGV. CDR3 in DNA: TGTGCCAGCAGCACGACAGGGGTCGGGGAGACCCAGTACTTC. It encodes CASSTTGVGETQYF.